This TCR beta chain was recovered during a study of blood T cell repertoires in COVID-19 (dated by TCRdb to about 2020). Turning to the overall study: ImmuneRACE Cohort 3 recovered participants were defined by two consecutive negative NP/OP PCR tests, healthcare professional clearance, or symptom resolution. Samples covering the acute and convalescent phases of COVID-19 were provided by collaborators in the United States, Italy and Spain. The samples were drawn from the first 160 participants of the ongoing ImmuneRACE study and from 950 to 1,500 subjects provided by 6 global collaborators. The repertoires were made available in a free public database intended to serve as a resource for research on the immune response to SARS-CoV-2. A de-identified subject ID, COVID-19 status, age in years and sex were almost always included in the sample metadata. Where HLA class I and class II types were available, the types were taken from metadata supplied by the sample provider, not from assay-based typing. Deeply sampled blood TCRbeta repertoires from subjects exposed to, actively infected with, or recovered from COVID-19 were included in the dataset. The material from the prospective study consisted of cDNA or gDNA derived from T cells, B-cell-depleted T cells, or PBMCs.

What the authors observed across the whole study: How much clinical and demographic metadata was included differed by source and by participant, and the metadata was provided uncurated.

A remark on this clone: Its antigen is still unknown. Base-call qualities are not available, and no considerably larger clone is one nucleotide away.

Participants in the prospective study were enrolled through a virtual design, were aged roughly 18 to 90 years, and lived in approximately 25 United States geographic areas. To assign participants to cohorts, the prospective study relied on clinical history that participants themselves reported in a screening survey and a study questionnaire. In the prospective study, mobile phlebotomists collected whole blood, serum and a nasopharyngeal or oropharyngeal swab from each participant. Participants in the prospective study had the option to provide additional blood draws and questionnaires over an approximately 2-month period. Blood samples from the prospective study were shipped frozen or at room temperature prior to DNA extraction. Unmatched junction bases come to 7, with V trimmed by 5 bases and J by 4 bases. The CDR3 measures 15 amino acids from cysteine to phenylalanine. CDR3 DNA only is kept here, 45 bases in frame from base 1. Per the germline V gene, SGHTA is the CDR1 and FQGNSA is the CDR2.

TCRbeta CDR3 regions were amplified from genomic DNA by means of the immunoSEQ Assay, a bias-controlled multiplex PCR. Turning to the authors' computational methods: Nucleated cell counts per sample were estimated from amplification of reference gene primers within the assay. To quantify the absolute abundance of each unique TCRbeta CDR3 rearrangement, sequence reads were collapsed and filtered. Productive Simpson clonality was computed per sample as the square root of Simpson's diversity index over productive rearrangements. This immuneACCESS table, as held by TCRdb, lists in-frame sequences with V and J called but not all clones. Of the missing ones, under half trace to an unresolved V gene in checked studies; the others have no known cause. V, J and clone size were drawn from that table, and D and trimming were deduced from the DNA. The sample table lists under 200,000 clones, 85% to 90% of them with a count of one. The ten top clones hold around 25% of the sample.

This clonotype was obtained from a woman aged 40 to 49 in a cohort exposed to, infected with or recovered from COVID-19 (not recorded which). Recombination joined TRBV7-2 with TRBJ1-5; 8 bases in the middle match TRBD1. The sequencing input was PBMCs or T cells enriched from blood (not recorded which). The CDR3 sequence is CASSHGQGLNQPQHF. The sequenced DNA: TGTGCCAGCAGCCACGGACAGGGTCTTAATCAGCCCCAGCATTTT.